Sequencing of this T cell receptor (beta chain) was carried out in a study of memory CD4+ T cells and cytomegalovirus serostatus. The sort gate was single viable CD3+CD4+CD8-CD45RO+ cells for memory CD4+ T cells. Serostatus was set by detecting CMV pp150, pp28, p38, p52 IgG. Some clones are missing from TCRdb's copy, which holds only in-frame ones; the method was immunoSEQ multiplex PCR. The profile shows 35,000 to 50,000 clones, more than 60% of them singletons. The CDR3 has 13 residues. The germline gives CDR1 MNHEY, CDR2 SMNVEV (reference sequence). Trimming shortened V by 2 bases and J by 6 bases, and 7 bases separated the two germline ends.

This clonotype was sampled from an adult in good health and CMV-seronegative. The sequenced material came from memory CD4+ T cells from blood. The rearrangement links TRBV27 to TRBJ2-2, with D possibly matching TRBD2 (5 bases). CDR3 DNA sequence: TGTGCCAGCAGTTTAGCGGGCCCCGGGGAGCTGTTTTTT. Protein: CASSLAGPGELFF.